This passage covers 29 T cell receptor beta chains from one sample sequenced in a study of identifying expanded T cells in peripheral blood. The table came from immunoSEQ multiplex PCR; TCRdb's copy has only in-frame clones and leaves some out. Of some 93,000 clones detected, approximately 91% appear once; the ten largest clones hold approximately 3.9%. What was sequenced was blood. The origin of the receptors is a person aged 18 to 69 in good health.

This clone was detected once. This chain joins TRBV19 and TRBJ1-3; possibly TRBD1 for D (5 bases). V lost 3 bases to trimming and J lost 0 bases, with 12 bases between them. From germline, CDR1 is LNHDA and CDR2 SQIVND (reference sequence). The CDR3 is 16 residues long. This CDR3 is CASSISRAYSGNTIYF. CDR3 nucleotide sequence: TGTGCCAGTAGTATCTCCAGGGCCTACTCTGGAAACACCATATATTTT.

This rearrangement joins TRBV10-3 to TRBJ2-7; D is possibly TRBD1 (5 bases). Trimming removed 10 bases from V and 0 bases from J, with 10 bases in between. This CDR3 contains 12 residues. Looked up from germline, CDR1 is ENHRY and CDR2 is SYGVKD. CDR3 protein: CATTGRSYEQYF. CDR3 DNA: TGTGCCACCACAGGACGCTCCTACGAGCAGTACTTC.

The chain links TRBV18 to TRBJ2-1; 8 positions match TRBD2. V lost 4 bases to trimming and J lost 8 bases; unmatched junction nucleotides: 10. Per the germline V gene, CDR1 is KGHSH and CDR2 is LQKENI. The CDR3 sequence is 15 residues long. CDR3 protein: CASSLYGRAGDEQFF. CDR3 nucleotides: TGTGCCAGCTCACTTTACGGGAGGGCTGGTGATGAGCAGTTCTTC.

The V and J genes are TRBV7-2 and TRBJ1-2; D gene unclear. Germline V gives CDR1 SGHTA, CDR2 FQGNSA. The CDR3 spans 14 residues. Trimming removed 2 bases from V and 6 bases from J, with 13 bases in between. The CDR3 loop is CASSLFLGSDGYTF. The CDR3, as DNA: TGTGCCAGCAGCTTATTTCTGGGGTCGGATGGCTACACCTTC.

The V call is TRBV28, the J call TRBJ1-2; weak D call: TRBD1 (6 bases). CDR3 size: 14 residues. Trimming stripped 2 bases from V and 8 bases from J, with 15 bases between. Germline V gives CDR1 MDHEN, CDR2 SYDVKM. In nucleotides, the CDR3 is TGTGCCAGCAGTTTAAGAGGGGGGGTAGGAGGCTACACCTTC. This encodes CASSLRGGVGGYTF.

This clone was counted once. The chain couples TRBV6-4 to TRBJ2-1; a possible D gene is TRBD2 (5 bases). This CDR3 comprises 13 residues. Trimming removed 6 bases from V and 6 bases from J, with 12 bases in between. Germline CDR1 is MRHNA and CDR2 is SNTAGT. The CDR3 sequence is CASSGGPSNEQFF. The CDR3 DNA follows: TGTGCCAGCAGCGGAGGACCCTCCAATGAGCAGTTCTTC.

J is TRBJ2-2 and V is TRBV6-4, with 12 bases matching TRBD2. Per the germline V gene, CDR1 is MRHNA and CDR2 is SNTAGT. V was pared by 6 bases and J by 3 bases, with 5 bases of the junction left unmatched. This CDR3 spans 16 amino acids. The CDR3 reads CASSRLAGGDTGELFF. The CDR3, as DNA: TGTGCCAGCAGCCGCCTAGCGGGAGGGGACACCGGGGAGCTGTTTTTT.

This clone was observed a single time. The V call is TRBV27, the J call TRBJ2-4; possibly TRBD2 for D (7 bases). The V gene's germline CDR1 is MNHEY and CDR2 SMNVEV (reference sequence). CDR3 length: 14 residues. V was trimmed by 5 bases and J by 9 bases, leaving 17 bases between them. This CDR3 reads CASSPGVRGAIQYF. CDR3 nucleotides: TGTGCCAGCAGTCCGGGGGTACGGGGGGCCATTCAGTACTTC.

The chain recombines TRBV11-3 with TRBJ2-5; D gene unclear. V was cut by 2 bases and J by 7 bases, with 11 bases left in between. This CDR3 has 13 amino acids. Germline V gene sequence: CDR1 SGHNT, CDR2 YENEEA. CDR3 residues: CASSLRAPGTQYF. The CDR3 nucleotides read TGTGCCAGCAGCTTAAGAGCTCCTGGGACCCAGTACTTC.

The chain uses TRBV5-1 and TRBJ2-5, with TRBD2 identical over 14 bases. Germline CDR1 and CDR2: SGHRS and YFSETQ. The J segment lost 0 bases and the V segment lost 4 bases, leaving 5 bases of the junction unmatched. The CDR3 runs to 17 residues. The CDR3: CASSLGTSGGHQETQYF. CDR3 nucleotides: TGCGCCAGCAGCCTCGGGACTAGCGGGGGCCACCAAGAGACCCAGTACTTC.

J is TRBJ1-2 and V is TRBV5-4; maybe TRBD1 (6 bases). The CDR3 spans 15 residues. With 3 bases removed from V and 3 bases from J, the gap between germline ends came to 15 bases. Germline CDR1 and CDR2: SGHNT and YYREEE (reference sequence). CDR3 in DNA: TGTGCCAGCAGCTCTCCTAGGGGGGGTCACTATGGCTACACCTTC. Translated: CASSSPRGGHYGYTF.

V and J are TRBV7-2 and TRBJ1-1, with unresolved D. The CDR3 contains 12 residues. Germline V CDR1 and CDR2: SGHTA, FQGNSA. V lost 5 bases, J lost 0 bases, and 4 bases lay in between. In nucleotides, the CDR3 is TGTGCCAGCAGCCCGATGAACACTGAAGCTTTCTTT. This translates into CASSPMNTEAFF. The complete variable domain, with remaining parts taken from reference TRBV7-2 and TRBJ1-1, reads GAGVSQSPSNKVTEKGKDVELRCDPISGHTALYWYRQSLGQGLEFLIYFQGNSAPDKSGLPSDRFSAERTGGSVSTLTIQRTQQEDSAVYLCASSPMNTEAFFGQGTRLTVV.

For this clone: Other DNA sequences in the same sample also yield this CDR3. CDR3 protein: CASSPGGGYTEAFF. The CDR3 region has the DNA TGCGCCAGCAGCCCAGGGGGCGGGTACACTGAAGCTTTCTTT. The V gene is TRBV5-1, the J gene TRBJ1-1; 8 bases agree with TRBD1. CDR1 and CDR2 (germline): SGHRS, YFSETQ. The J segment lost 3 bases and the V segment lost 4 bases, leaving 5 bases of the junction unmatched. The CDR3 has 14 amino acids.

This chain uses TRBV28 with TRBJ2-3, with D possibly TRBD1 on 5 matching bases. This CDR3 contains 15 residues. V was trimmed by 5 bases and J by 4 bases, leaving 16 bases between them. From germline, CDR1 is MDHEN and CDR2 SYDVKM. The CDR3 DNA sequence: TGTGCCAGCAGTCCTGACAGTGATAAGCCAGATACGCAGTATTTT. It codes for CASSPDSDKPDTQYF.

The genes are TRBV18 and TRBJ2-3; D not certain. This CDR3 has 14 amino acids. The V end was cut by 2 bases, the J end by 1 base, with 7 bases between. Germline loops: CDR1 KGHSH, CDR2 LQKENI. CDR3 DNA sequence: TGTGCCAGCTCACCATCCCAGGGCACAGATACGCAGTATTTT. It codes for CASSPSQGTDTQYF.

CDR3 bases: TGTGCCAGCAGTCCCTCGACCCGGGAGCTGTTTTTT. This translates into CASSPSTRELFF. The V gene is TRBV6-1, the J gene TRBJ2-2; no definite D call. CDR3 length equals 12 residues. The ends were cut back, 5 bases at V and 9 bases at J, with 10 bases in the middle. In germline, CDR1 is MNHNS, CDR2 SASEGT.

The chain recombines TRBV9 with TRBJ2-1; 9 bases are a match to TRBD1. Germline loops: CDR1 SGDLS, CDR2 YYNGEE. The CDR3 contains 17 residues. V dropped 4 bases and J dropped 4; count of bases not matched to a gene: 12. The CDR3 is CASSPQEGDRAYNEQFF. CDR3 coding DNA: TGTGCCAGCAGCCCACAGGAAGGGGACAGGGCTTACAATGAGCAGTTCTTC.

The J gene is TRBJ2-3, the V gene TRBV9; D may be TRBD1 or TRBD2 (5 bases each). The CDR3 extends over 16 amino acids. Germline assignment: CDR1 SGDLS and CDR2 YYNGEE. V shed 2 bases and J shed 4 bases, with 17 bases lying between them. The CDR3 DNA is TGTGCCAGCAGCGTCGGCCCAGTGGGGGAGCCAGATACGCAGTATTTT. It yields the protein CASSVGPVGEPDTQYF.

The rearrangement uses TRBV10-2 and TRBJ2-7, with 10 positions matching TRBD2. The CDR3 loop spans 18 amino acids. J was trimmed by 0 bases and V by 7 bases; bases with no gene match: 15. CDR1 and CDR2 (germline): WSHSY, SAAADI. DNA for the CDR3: TGCGCCAGCACCGCCAGTCGACTAGCGGGTATGAGCTCCTACGAGCAGTACTTC. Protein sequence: CASTASRLAGMSSYEQYF.

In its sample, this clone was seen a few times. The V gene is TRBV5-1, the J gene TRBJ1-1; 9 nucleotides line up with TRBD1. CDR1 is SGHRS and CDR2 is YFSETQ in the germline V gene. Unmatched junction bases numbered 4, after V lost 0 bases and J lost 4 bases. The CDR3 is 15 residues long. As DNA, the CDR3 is TGCGCCAGCAGCTTGGTACGACAGGGGGTCACTGAAGCTTTCTTT. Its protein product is CASSLVRQGVTEAFF. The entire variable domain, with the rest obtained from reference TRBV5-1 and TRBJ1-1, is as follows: KAGVTQTPRYLIKTRGQQVTLSCSPISGHRSVSWYQQTPGQGLQFLFEYFSETQRNKGNFPGRFSGRQFSNSRSEMNVSTLELGDSALYLCASSLVRQGVTEAFFGQGTRLTVV.

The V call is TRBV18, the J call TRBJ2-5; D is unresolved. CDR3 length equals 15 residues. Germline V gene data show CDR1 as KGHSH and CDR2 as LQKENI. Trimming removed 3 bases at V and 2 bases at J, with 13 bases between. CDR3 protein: CASSPSAGKQETQYF. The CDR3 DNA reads TGTGCCAGCTCACCCTCCGCTGGAAAACAAGAGACCCAGTACTTC.

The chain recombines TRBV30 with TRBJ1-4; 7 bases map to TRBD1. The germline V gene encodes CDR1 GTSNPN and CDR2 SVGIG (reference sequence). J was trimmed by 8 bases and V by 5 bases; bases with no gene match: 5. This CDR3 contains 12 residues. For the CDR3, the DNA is TGTGCCTGGCAGGGGGAAGGCGAAAAACTGTTTTTT. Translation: CAWQGEGEKLFF.

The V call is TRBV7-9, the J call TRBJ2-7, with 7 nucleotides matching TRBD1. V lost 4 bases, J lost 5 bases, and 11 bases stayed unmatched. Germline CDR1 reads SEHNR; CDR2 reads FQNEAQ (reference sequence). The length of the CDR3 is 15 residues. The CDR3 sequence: CASSSYRGRANEQYF. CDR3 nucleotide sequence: TGTGCCAGCAGCTCATACAGGGGACGTGCCAACGAGCAGTACTTC.

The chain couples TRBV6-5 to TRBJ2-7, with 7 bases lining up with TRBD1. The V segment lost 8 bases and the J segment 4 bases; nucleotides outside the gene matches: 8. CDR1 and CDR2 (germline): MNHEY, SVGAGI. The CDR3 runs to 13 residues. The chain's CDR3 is CASSRDSQYEQYF. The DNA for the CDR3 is TGTGCCAGCTCTAGGGACAGCCAATACGAGCAGTACTTC.

The CDR3 spells CASSLGRETPNYGYTF. As DNA, the CDR3 is TGTGCCAGCAGTTTGGGCAGGGAGACACCTAACTATGGCTACACCTTC. The chain joins TRBV28 to TRBJ1-2; perhaps TRBD1 as D (5 bases). The CDR3 runs 16 residues. Germline V lookup: CDR1 MDHEN, CDR2 SYDVKM. Trimming left V 3 bases short and J 0 bases short, with 14 bases between.

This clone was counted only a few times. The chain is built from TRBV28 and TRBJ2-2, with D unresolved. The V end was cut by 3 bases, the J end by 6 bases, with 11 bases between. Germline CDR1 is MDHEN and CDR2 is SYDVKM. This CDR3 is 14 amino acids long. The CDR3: CASSLTEESGELFF. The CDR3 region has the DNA TGTGCCAGCAGTTTGACGGAAGAATCCGGGGAGCTGTTTTTT.

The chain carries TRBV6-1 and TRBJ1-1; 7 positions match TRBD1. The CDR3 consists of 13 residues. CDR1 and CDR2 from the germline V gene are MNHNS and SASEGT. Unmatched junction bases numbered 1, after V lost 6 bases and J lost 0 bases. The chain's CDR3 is CASRQGMNTEAFF. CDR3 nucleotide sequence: TGTGCCAGCAGACAGGGGATGAACACTGAAGCTTTCTTT.

CDR3 amino acids: CASSQGGGEYNEQFF. CDR3 sequence (DNA): TGTGCCAGCAGCCAAGGCGGGGGGGAATACAATGAGCAGTTCTTC. V is TRBV4-2 and J is TRBJ2-1, with 9 bases lining up with TRBD2. Germline V gene sequence: CDR1 LGHNA, CDR2 YNFKEQ. The CDR3 length is 15 residues. V gave up 1 base and J gave up 4 bases; unmatched junction bases: 2.

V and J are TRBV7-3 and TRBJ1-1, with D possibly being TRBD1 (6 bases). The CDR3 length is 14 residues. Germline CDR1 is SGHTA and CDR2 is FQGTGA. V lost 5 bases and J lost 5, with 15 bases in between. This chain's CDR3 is CASSPRGAGTEAFF. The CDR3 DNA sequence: TGTGCCAGCAGCCCCAGGGGCGCGGGGACTGAAGCTTTCTTT. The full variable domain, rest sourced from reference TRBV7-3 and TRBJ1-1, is GAGVSQTPSNKVTEKGKYVELRCDPISGHTALYWYRQSLGQGPEFLIYFQGTGAADDSGLPNDRFFAVRPEGSVSTLKIQRTERGDSAVYLCASSPRGAGTEAFFGQGTRLTVV.